Below are 30 T cell receptor beta chains sequenced from a single sample in a study of blood T cell repertoires in COVID-19. Profiled with immunoSEQ multiplex PCR; TCRdb holds only in-frame clones, not every one. The sample gives about 88,000 clones, 86% of which show up once; about 25% is in the top ten. The sequencing input was peripheral blood. These receptors were obtained from a human donor in a cohort sampled during active COVID-19.

The chain couples TRBV7-2 to TRBJ1-2; maybe TRBD1 (5 bases). This CDR3 region has 15 residues. CDR1 is SGHTA, CDR2 FQGNSA, per germline. The germline V and J ends were trimmed by 1 base and 2 bases, with 11 bases remaining between them. As DNA, the CDR3 is TGTGCCAGCAGCTTAGTTTCGGGGGAAAACTATGGCTACACCTTC. Residues: CASSLVSGENYGYTF.

As for this clone: This sample also contains other DNA sequences that code for the same CDR3. The chain carries TRBV7-2 and TRBJ1-6; 9 nucleotides match TRBD1. V lost 0 bases and J lost 10; bases outside the gene matches: 4. The length of the CDR3 is 15 residues. The germline gives CDR1 SGHTA, CDR2 FQGNSA. The CDR3 bases are TGTGCCAGCAGCTTAGCCGGACAGGGGAACTCACCCCTCCACTTT. This translates into CASSLAGQGNSPLHF. Complete variable domain (other parts from reference TRBV7-2 and TRBJ1-6): GAGVSQSPSNKVTEKGKDVELRCDPISGHTALYWYRQSLGQGLEFLIYFQGNSAPDKSGLPSDRFSAERTGGSVSTLTIQRTQQEDSAVYLCASSLAGQGNSPLHFGNGTRLTVT.

This chain uses TRBV27 with TRBJ2-7, with 7 bases lining up with TRBD2. The CDR3 runs to 14 residues. V dropped 2 bases and J dropped 1; count of bases not matched to a gene: 2. Germline CDR1 reads MNHEY; CDR2 reads SMNVEV (reference sequence). In DNA form, the CDR3 reads TGTGCCAGCAGTTTAGGGCGGGGGTCCTACGAGCAGTACTTC. It encodes CASSLGRGSYEQYF.

The chain uses TRBV7-2 and TRBJ2-2; D may be TRBD1 (5 bases). This CDR3 is 17 amino acids long. Germline V gene sequence: CDR1 SGHTA, CDR2 FQGNSA. Trimming shortened V by 5 bases and J by 1 base, and 17 bases separated the two germline ends. CDR3 region: CASSARQGRWNTGELFF. The CDR3, as DNA: TGTGCCAGCAGCGCCCGGCAGGGCCGGTGGAACACCGGGGAGCTGTTTTTT.

The chain links TRBV4-3 to TRBJ2-2; a possible D gene is TRBD1 (6 bases). The CDR3 runs 16 residues. Germline values: CDR1 LGHNA, CDR2 YSLEER. V was cut by 1 base and J by 5 bases, with 14 bases left in between. The CDR3 sequence: CASSQGGPLGTGELFF. DNA for the CDR3: TGCGCCAGCAGCCAAGGGGGGCCCCTCGGGACCGGGGAGCTGTTTTTT.

The chain is built from TRBV5-5 and TRBJ2-5, with D perhaps TRBD2 (6 bases). Germline-derived CDR1 and CDR2 are SGHKS and YYEKEE (reference sequence). The CDR3 contains 14 residues. The ends were cut back, 1 base at V and 2 bases at J, with 9 bases in the middle. CDR3 sequence: CASSLIAGQETQYF. CDR3 DNA sequence: TGTGCCAGCAGCTTGATCGCGGGGCAAGAGACCCAGTACTTC.

CDR3 in DNA: TGTGCCTCTCAACCGCGAAGCTCCTCCTACGAGCAGTACTTC. Its translation: CASQPRSSSYEQYF. This rearrangement joins TRBV5-8 to TRBJ2-7, with unresolved D. The CDR3 covers 14 residues. The ends were cut back, 10 bases at V and 0 bases at J, with 17 bases in the middle. The germline gives CDR1 SGHTS, CDR2 YDEGEE.

This chain connects TRBV5-5 to TRBJ1-1; the D is unclear. The CDR3 sequence is 15 residues long. The germline CDR1 and CDR2 sequences are SGHKS and YYEKEE (reference sequence). Trimming took off 3 bases at V and 4 bases at J, with 16 bases between the two ends. The CDR3 protein is CASSSPTGVATEAFF. CDR3 nucleotide sequence: TGTGCCAGCAGCTCCCCGACCGGGGTTGCCACTGAAGCTTTCTTT.

V gene TRBV10-3 combines with J gene TRBJ2-3; D perhaps matches TRBD2 (5 bases). Germline CDR1 is ENHRY and CDR2 is SYGVKD. V shed 7 bases and J shed 8 bases, with 16 bases lying between them. This CDR3 comprises 13 residues. In DNA, the CDR3 is TGTGCCATCAAATCCGACGGGATCGGTACGCAGTATTTT. Translation: CAIKSDGIGTQYF.

This chain uses TRBV6-5 with TRBJ1-2; perhaps TRBD1 as D (6 bases). Germline V gene data show CDR1 as MNHEY and CDR2 as SVGAGI. This CDR3 has 14 residues. Trimming shortened V by 6 bases and J by 1 base, and 12 bases separated the two germline ends. CDR3 amino acids: CASRVQGRNYGYTF. The CDR3 coding sequence is TGTGCCAGCAGGGTACAGGGACGTAACTATGGCTACACCTTC.

The J gene is TRBJ2-2, the V gene TRBV13; no firm D call. Germline V gene lookup returns CDR1 PRHDT and CDR2 FYEKMQ (reference sequence). Trimming shortened V by 5 bases and J by 2 bases, and 9 bases separated the two germline ends. The CDR3 spans 14 residues. The CDR3: CASSPVVNTGELFF. CDR3 DNA: TGTGCCAGCAGCCCGGTAGTTAACACCGGGGAGCTGTTTTTT.

The sample holds many counts of this clone. In the same sample, other DNA sequences code for this CDR3. The chain is built from TRBV5-1 and TRBJ2-5; 8 bases agree with TRBD1. The CDR3 is 13 residues long. CDR1 and CDR2 from the germline V gene are SGHRS and YFSETQ. V lost 5 bases to trimming and J lost 3 bases; unmatched junction nucleotides: 3. The CDR3 region is CASRSTGEETQYF. For the CDR3, the DNA is TGCGCCAGCAGATCGACAGGGGAAGAGACCCAGTACTTC.

The V and J genes are TRBV19 and TRBJ2-7, with 11 bases lining up with TRBD2. V shed 6 bases, J shed 2 bases, and the junction held 0 bases outside the gene matches. This CDR3 has 13 amino acids. The germline V gene has CDR1 LNHDA and CDR2 SQIVND (reference sequence). CDR3 coding DNA: TGTGCCAGTAGACTAGCGGGAGCCTACGAGCAGTACTTC. Translation gives CASRLAGAYEQYF. The full variable domain, rest sourced from reference TRBV19 and TRBJ2-7, is DGGITQSPKYLFRKEGQNVTLSCEQNLNHDAMYWYRQDPGQGLRLIYYSQIVNDFQKGDIAEGYSVSREKKESFPLTVTSAQKNPTAFYLCASRLAGAYEQYFGPGTRLTVT.

The rearrangement uses TRBV29-1 and TRBJ2-2; TRBD2 matches at 9 bases. This CDR3 contains 15 residues. Germline CDR1 reads SQVTM; CDR2 reads ANQGSEA. After removal of 1 base from V and 2 bases from J, the junction contained 2 bases not matched to a gene. CDR3 sequence (DNA): TGCAGCGTTGAAGTAGCGGGAGTAAACACCGGGGAGCTGTTTTTT. Residues: CSVEVAGVNTGELFF.

This chain joins TRBV12-3 or TRBV12-4 and TRBJ1-4; weak D call: TRBD1 (6 bases). This CDR3 is built from 13 residues. Trimming took off 5 bases at V and 8 bases at J, with 12 bases between the two ends. CDR3 bases: TGTGCCAGCAGTGGCGGGGGCCGGGAAAAACTGTTTTTT. This translates into CASSGGGREKLFF.

The chain is built from TRBV7-2 and TRBJ2-7; no definite D call. V was trimmed by 4 bases and J by 4 bases, leaving 8 bases between them. The V gene's germline CDR1 is SGHTA and CDR2 FQGNSA. This CDR3 has 12 residues. Here the CDR3 DNA reads TGTGCCAGCAGCTCCTCGGTGTACGAGCAGTACTTC. It translates to CASSSSVYEQYF. Combining the CDR3 with reference TRBV7-2 and TRBJ2-7 gives the whole variable domain GAGVSQSPSNKVTEKGKDVELRCDPISGHTALYWYRQSLGQGLEFLIYFQGNSAPDKSGLPSDRFSAERTGGSVSTLTIQRTQQEDSAVYLCASSSSVYEQYFGPGTRLTVT.

The CDR3 protein is CASSLSFGQGWSYEQYF. CDR3 DNA sequence: TGTGCCAGCAGCCTATCGTTCGGACAGGGTTGGTCCTACGAGCAGTACTTC. This rearrangement joins TRBV7-8 to TRBJ2-7; TRBD1 matches 8 bases. J gave up 1 base and V 5 bases, and 13 bases lay outside the gene matches. Germline V lookup: CDR1 SGHVS, CDR2 FQNEAQ. The CDR3 runs to 17 residues.

The gene calls are TRBV9 and TRBJ2-7; D is perhaps TRBD1 (6 bases). V was cut by 4 bases and J by 3 bases, with 17 bases left in between. CDR3 length: 15 residues. Germline CDR1 SGDLS, CDR2 YYNGEE. DNA for the CDR3: TGTGCCAGCAGCCCCAGGGCAGGGGCCTACTACGAGCAGTACTTC. Translation gives CASSPRAGAYYEQYF.

This chain connects TRBV28 to TRBJ1-5, with a possible D match to TRBD1 (5 bases). Between the trimmed V and J ends, which lost 8 bases and 2 bases, there was a span of 22 bases. There are 17 residues in the CDR3. CDR1 MDHEN and CDR2 SYDVKM come from the germline V gene. CDR3 in DNA: TGTGCCAGCGCCACATCTCGGCAGGGAGGTGGCAATCAGCCCCAGCATTTT. Its protein product is CASATSRQGGGNQPQHF.

This clone showed up just once. The chain employs TRBV29-1 and TRBJ2-5, with 8 bases fitting TRBD1. The CDR3 runs 16 residues. J gave up 7 bases and V 1 base, and 14 bases lay outside the gene matches. Per the germline V gene, CDR1 is SQVTM and CDR2 is ANQGSEA. CDR3 sequence: CSVEGVGDRGEGTQYF. The CDR3 DNA is TGCAGCGTTGAAGGGGTGGGAGACAGGGGCGAGGGGACCCAGTACTTC.

V and J are TRBV7-6 and TRBJ2-7; weak D call: TRBD1 (5 bases). The germline V gene encodes CDR1 SGHVS and CDR2 FNYEAQ. V lost 4 bases to trimming and J lost 4 bases, with 17 bases between them. The CDR3 has 15 residues. CDR3 sequence (DNA): TGTGCCAGCAGCTCGCCCATCTTGGGGCTGTACGAGCAGTACTTC. Protein sequence: CASSSPILGLYEQYF.

CDR3 DNA: TGTGCCAGCAGCCAAGGGTTGGTGGAGGGTAATGAAAAACTGTTTTTT. It is translated as CASSQGLVEGNEKLFF. The rearrangement joins TRBV3-1 (or the pseudogene TRBV3-2) to TRBJ1-4, with D hard to call. V lost 1 base and J 4 bases, leaving 13 bases between the germline ends. The length of the CDR3 is 16 residues. CDR1 and CDR2 (germline): LGHDT, YNNKEL (reference sequence).

This chain links TRBV29-1 with TRBJ2-5; D possibly corresponds to TRBD2 (6 bases). The length of the CDR3 is 10 residues. V lost 7 bases, J lost 5 bases, and 8 bases lay in between. CDR1 is SQVTM, CDR2 ANQGSEA, per germline. The CDR3 nucleotides are TGCAGCGGTCGGGGGGAGACCCAGTACTTC. It specifies CSGRGETQYF.

This clone was seen more than once but under ten times. The chain is built from TRBV4-3 and TRBJ1-1, with a weak D call TRBD1 (5 bases). CDR1 LGHNA and CDR2 YSLEER come from the germline V gene. V lost 4 bases to trimming and J lost 4 bases, with 16 bases between them. The CDR3 runs 15 residues. In DNA, the CDR3 is TGCGCCAGCAGCCGGAAGAGTGGGGCCGGCACTGAAGCTTTCTTT. This codes for CASSRKSGAGTEAFF.

V is TRBV7-3 and J is TRBJ1-1; no definite D call. This CDR3 is built from 13 residues. The V and J ends lost 4 bases and 7 bases respectively, with 13 bases between them. Per germline, CDR1 SGHTA and CDR2 FQGTGA. The CDR3 sequence is CASSSRAGNEAFF. The CDR3 nucleotides read TGTGCCAGCAGCTCAAGGGCGGGAAATGAAGCTTTCTTT.

V is TRBV6-2 or TRBV6-3 and J is TRBJ1-2, with D uncertain. With 3 bases removed from V and 10 bases from J, the gap between germline ends came to 21 bases. Germline lookup yields CDR1 MNHEY and CDR2 SVGEGT. This CDR3 contains 15 residues. The CDR3 DNA follows: TGTGCCAGCAGTTATATCGGTCGGGAGGTAGGCGTCTACACCTTC. Translation gives CASSYIGREVGVYTF.

This clone occurred once. This chain joins TRBV11-2 and TRBJ2-1, with TRBD2 matching over 9 bases. With V trimmed by 3 bases and J by 1 base, 4 bases remained unmatched. The CDR3 is 16 residues long. Per germline, CDR1 SGHAT and CDR2 FQNNGV. Here the CDR3 DNA reads TGTGCCAGCAGCTTCCTAGCGGGAAGGTCCTACAATGAGCAGTTCTTC. This encodes CASSFLAGRSYNEQFF.

The J gene is TRBJ1-1, the V gene TRBV28; no clear D gene. V lost 7 bases, J lost 4 bases, and 19 bases lay in between. This CDR3 is built from 15 residues. Germline CDR1 and CDR2: MDHEN and SYDVKM. The CDR3 coding sequence is TGTGCCAGCACAAAAGGAGGGTCTTGGGGCACTGAAGCTTTCTTT. Its protein is CASTKGGSWGTEAFF.

This chain uses TRBV19 with TRBJ1-2; TRBD1 is a possible D gene (5 bases). Germline lookup yields CDR1 LNHDA and CDR2 SQIVND (reference sequence). The CDR3 is 14 residues long. The ends were cut back, 4 bases at V and 5 bases at J, with 14 bases in the middle. CDR3 amino acids: CASSTRDWTYGYTF. The DNA for the CDR3 is TGTGCCAGTAGTACAAGGGACTGGACATATGGCTACACCTTC.

The V and J genes are TRBV11-2 and TRBJ2-2; the match to TRBD2 covers 12 bases. The CDR3 contains 15 residues. CDR1 is SGHAT, CDR2 FQNNGV, per germline. With V trimmed by 6 bases and J by 5 bases, 4 bases remained unmatched. CDR3 sequence (DNA): TGTGCCAGCAGAGTGGGACTAGCGGGTACCGGGGAGCTGTTTTTT. It specifies CASRVGLAGTGELFF.